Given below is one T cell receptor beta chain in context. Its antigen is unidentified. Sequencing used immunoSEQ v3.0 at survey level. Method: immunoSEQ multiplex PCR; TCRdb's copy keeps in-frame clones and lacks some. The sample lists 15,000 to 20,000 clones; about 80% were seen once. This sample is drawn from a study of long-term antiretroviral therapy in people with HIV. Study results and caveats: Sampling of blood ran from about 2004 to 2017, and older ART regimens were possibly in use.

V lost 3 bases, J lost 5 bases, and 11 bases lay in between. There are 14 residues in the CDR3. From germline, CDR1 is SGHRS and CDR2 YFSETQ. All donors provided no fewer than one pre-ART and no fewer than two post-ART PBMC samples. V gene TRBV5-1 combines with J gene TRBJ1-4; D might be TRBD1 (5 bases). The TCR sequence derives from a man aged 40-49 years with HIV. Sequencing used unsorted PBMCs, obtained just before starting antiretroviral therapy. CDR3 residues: CASSWEGWNEKLFF. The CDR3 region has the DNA TGCGCCAGCAGCTGGGAGGGGTGGAATGAAAAACTGTTTTTT.